This T cell receptor beta chain was obtained from a study of blood T cells in healthy people across ages. Primers used in a second PCR of about 7 to 11 cycles were a sample-barcoded 5' primer and a J-beta primer mix. TCRdb ran MiXCR on the 5' RACE reads and lists one entry per CDR3 protein. The table includes 600,000 to 850,000 distinct CDR3 sequences, roughly 41% detected once. This CDR3 contains 14 residues. The V gene's germline CDR1 is MNHEY and CDR2 SVGAGI. V gave up 6 bases and J gave up 13 bases; unmatched junction bases: 11. Sample: blood. The chain combines TRBV6-5 with TRBJ2-1, with 11 bases identical to TRBD1. The TCR comes from a woman aged 60-75 years in good health. This chain's CDR3 is CASSPYSGQGAQFF. For the CDR3, the DNA is TGTGCCAGCAGCCCATACTCAGGACAGGGGGCCCAGTTCTTC.